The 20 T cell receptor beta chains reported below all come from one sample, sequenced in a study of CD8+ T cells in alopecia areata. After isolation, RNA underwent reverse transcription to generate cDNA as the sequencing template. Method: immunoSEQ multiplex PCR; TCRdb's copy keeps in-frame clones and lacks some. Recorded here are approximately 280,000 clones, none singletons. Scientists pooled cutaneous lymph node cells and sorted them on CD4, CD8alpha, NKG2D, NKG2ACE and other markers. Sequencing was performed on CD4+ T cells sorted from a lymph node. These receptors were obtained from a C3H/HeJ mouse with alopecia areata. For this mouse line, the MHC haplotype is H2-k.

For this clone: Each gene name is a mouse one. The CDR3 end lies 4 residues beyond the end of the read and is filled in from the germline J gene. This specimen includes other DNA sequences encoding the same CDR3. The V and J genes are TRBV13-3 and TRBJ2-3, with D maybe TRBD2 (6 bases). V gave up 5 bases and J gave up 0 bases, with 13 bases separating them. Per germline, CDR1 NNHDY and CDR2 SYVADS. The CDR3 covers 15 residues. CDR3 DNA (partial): TGTGCCAGCAGAAGAACTGGGAGTAGTGCAGAA. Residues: CASRRTGSSAE. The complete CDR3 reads CASRRTGSSAETLYF.

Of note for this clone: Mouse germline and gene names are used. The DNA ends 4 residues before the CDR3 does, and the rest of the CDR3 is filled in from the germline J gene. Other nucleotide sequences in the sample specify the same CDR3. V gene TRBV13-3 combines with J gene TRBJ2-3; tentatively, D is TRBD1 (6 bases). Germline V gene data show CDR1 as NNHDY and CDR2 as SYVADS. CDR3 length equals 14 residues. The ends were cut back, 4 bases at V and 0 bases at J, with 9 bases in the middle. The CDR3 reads CASSSTGSAETLYF. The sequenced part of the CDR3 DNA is TGTGCCAGCAGTTCAACAGGGAGTGCAGAA.

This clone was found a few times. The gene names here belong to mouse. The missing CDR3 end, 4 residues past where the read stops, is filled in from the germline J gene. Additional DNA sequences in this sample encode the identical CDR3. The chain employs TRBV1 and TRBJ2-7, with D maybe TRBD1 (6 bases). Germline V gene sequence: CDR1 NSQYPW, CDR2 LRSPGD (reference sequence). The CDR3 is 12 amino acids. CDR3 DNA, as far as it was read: TGCACCTGCAGTGCCAGGGGATAT. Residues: CTCSARGY. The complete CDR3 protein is CTCSARGYEQYF.

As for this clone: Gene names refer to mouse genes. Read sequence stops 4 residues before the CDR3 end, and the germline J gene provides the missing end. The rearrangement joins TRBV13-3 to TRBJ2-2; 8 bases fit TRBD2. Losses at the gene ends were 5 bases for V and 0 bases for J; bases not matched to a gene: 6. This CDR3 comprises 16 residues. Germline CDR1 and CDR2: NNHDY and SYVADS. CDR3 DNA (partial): TGTGCCAGCAGGCGTGGACTGGGCTCAAACACCGGG. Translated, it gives CASRRGLGSNTG. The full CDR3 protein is CASRRGLGSNTGQLYF. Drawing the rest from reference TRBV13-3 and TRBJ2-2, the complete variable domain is EAAVTQSPRSKVAVTGGKVTLSCHQTNNHDYMYWYRQDTGHGLRLIHYSYVADSTEKGDIPDGYKASRPSQENFSLILELASLSQTAVYFCASRRGLGSNTGQLYFGEGSKLTVL.

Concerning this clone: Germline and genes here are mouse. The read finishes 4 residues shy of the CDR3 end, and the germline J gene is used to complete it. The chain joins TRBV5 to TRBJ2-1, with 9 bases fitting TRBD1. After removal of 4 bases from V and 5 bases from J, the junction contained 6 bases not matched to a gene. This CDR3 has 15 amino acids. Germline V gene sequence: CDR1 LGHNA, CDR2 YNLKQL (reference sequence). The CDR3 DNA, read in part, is TGTGCCAGCAGCCTCCGGGACAGGGATAATGCT. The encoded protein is CASSLRDRDNA. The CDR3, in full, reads CASSLRDRDNAEQFF.

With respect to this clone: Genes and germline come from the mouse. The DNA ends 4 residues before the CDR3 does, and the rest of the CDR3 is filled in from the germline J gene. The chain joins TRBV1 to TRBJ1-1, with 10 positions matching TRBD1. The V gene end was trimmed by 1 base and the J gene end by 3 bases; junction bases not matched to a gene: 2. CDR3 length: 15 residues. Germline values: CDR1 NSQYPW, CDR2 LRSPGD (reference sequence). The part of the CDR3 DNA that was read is TGCACCTGCAGTGCAGGGGACAGGGGTGACACA. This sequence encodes CTCSAGDRGDT. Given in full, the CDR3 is CTCSAGDRGDTEVFF.

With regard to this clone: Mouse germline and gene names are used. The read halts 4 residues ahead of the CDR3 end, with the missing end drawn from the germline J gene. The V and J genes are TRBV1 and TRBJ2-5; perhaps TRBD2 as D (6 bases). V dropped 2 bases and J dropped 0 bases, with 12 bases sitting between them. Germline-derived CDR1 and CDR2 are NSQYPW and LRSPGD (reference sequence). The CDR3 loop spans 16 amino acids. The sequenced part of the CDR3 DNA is TGCACCTGCAGTGCACGGGCCGGGGGGAACCAAGAC. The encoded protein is CTCSARAGGNQD. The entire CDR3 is CTCSARAGGNQDTQYF.

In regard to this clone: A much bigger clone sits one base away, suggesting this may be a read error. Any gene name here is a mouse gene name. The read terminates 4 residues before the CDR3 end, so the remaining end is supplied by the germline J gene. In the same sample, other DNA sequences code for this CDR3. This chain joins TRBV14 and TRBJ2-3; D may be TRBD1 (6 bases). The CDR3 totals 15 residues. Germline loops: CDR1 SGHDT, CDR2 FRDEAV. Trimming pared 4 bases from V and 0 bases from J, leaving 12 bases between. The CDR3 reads CASSPGTTSAETLYF. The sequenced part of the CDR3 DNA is TGTGCCAGCAGTCCCGGGACAACTAGTGCAGAA.

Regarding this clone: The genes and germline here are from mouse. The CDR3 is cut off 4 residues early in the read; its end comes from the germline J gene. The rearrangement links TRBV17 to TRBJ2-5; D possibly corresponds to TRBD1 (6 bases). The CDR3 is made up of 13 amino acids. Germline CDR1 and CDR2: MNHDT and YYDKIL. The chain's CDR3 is CASSTGTKDTQYF. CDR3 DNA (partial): TGTGCTAGCAGTACGGGGACAAAAGAC. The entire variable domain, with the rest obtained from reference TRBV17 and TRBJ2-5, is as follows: DTTVKQNPRYKLARVGKPVNLICSQTMNHDTMYWYQKKPNQAPKLLLFYYDKILNREADTFEKFQSSRPNNSFCSLYIGSAGLEYSAMYLCASSTGTKDTQYFGPGTRLLVL.

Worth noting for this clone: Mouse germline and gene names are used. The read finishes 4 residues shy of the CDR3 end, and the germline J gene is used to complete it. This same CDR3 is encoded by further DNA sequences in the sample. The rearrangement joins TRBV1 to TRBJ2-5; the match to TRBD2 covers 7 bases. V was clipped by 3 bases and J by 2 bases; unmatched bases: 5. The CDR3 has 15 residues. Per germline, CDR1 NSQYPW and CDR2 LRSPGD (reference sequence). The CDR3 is CTCSALTGVQDTQYF. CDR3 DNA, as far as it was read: TGCACCTGCAGTGCCTTAACTGGGGTCCAAGAC.

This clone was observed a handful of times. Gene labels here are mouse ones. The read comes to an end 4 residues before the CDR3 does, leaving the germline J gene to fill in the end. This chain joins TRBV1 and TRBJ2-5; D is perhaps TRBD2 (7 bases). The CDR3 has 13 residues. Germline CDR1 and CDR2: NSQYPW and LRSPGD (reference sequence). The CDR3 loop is CTCSGGAPDTQYF. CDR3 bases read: TGCACCTGCAGTGGGGGGGCGCCGGAC.

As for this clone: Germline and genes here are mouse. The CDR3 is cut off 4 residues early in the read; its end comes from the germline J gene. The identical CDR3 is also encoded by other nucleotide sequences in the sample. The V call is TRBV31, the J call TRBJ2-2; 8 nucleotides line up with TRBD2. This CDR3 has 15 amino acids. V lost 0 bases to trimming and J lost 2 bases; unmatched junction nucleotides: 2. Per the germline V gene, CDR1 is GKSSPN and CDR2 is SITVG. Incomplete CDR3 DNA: TGTGCCTGGAGTCTTGGGGGGGTGAACACCGGG. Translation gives CAWSLGGVNTG. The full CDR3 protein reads CAWSLGGVNTGQLYF. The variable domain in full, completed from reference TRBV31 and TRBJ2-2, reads AQTIHQWPVAEIKAVGSPLSLGCTIKGKSSPNLYWYWQATGGTLQQLFYSITVGQVESVVQLNLSASRPKDDQFILSTEKLLLSHSGFYLCAWSLGGVNTGQLYFGEGSKLTVL.

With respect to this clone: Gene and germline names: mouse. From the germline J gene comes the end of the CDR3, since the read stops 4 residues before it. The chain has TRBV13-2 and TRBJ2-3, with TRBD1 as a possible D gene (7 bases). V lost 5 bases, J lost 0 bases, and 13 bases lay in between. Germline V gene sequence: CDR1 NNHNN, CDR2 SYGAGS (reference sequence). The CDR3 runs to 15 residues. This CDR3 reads CASGLRGTSAETLYF. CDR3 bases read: TGTGCCAGCGGCCTCAGGGGGACTAGTGCAGAA.

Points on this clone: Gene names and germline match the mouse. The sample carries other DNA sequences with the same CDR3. Partial CDR3 DNA: TGTGCCAGCAGTATCTGGGGGGCCAACCAAGAC. Amino acids: CASSIWGANQD. The entire CDR3 is CASSIWGANQDTQYF. This sequence joins TRBV19 and TRBJ2-5, with 8 bases that match TRBD2. The CDR3 end is not reached by the read, which stops 4 residues before it; the germline J gene fills it in. Germline lookup yields CDR1 FNHDT and CDR2 SITEND (reference sequence). The trim removed 2 bases at V and 0 bases at J, leaving 2 bases unmatched. The length of the CDR3 is 15 residues. Full variable domain (outside the CDR3, taken from reference TRBV19 and TRBJ2-5): GGIITQTPKFLIGQEGQKLTLKCQQNFNHDTMYWYRQDSGKGLRLIYYSITENDLQKGDLSEGYDASREKKSSFSLTVTSAQKNEMAVFLCASSIWGANQDTQYFGPGTRLLVL.

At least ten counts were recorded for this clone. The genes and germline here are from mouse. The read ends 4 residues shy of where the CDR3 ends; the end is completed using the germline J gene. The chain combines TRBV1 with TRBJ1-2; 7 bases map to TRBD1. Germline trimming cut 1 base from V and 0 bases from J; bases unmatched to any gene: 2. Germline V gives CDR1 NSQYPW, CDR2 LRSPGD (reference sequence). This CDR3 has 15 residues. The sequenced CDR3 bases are TGCACCTGCAGTGCAGCGGGACAGTCAAACTCC. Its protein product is CTCSAAGQSNS. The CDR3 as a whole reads CTCSAAGQSNSDYTF.

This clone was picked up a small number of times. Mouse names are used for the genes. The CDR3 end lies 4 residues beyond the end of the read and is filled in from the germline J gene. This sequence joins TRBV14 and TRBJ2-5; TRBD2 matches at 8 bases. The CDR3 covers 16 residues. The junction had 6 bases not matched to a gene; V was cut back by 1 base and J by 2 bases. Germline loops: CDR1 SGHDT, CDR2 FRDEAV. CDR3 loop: CASSFLRLGIQDTQYF. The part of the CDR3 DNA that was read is TGTGCCAGCAGTTTCCTTCGACTGGGGATCCAAGAC.

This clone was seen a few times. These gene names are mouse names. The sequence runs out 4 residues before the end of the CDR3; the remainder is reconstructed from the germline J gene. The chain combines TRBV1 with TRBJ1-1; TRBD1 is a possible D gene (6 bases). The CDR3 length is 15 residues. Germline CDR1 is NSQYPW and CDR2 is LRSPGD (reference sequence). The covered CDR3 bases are TGCACCTGCAGTGAACCCCGAGGGGGGGGGCGA. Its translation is CTCSEPRGGGR. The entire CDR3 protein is CTCSEPRGGGREVFF.

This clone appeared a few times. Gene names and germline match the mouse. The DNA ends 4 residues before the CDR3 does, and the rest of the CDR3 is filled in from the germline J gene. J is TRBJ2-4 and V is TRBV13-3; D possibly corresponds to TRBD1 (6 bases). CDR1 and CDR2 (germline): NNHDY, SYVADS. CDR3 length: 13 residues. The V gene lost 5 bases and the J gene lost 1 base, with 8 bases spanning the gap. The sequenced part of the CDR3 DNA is TGTGCCAGCAGAAGACAGGGTCAAAAC. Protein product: CASRRQGQN. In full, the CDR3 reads CASRRQGQNTLYF.

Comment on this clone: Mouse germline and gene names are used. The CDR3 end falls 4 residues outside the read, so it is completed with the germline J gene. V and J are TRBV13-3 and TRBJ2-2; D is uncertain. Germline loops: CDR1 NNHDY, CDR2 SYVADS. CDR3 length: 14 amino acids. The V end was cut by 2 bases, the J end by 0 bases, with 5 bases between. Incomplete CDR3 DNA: TGTGCCAGCAGTGAAATAGCAAACACCGGG. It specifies CASSEIANTG. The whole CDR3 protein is CASSEIANTGQLYF.

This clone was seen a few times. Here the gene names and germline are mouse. Partial CDR3 DNA: TGTGCCAGCGGAAGACTGGGGGGCTCCTAT. It yields the protein CASGRLGGSY. The CDR3 as a whole reads CASGRLGGSYEQYF. This rearrangement joins TRBV13-2 to TRBJ2-7; 10 bases agree with TRBD2. The read ends 4 residues before the CDR3 terminus; that terminus is restored from the germline J gene. Germline V CDR1 and CDR2: NNHNN, SYGAGS (reference sequence). This CDR3 contains 14 residues. J lost 0 bases, V lost 5 bases, and 2 bases had no gene match.